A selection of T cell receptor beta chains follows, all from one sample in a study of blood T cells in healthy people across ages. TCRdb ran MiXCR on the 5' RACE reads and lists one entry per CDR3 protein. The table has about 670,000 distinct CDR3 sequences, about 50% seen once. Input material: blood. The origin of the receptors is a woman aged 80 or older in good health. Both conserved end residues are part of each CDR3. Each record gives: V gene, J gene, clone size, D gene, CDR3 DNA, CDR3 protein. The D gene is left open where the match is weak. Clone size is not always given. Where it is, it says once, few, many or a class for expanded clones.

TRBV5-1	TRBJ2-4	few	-	TGCGCCAGCAGCTTCGAGACTAACTACAATGAGCAGTACTTC	CASSFETNYNEQYF
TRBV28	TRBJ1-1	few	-	TGTGCCACTAAGGCGGGGGGAACAGGGACCACTGAAGCTTTCTTT	CATKAGGTGTTEAFF
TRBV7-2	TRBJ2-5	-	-	TGTGCCAGCAGCTCTCGGGACCGTACTAGGGAGACCCAGTACTTC	CASSSRDRTRETQYF
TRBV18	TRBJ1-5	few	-	TGTGCCAGCTCACCGTCTTTGGGCAATCAGCCCCAGCATTTT	CASSPSLGNQPQHF
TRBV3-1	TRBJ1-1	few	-	TGTGCCAGCAGCCAAGGGTTGTCAGCGAACACTGAAGCTTTCTTT	CASSQGLSANTEAFF
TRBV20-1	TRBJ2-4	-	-	TGCAGTGCCAGTGGGACGGAAGCCAAAAACATTCAGTACTTC	CSASGTEAKNIQYF
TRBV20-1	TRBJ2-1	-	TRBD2	TGCAGTGCGGATGGGATGTTAGATACCGGGACTAGCTACAATGAGCAGTTCTTC	CSADGMLDTGTSYNEQFF
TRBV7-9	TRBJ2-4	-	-	TGTGCCAGCAGCTTAAATCTGGGAGCCCAGTACTTC	CASSLNLGAQYF
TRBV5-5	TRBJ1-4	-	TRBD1	TGTGCCAGCAGCCACATTCGGGACAGCGAAAGACTGTTTTTT	CASSHIRDSERLFF
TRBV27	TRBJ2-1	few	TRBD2	TGTGCCAGCAGTTCCCAACTAGCGGGAGGTAGGAATGAGCAGTTCTTC	CASSSQLAGGRNEQFF
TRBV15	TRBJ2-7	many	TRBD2	TGTGCCACCAGCAGAGTTCCCTTAGCGGGAACCTACGAGCAGTACTTC	CATSRVPLAGTYEQYF
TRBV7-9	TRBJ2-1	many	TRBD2	TGTGCCAGCAGCTTAGTAAGGACTAGCGGAAACAATGAGCAGTTCTTC	CASSLVRTSGNNEQFF
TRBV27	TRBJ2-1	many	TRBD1	TGTGCCAGCAGTTCTCCGGGACAGACATTCAACAATGAGCAGTTCTTC	CASSSPGQTFNNEQFF
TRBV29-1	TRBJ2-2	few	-	TGCAGCGCGATGGGACAATCCGGGGAGCTGTTTTTT	CSAMGQSGELFF
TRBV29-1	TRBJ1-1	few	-	TGCAGCGGCCTTGATCGTGGGGGTACGCGCACTGAAGCTTTCTTT	CSGLDRGGTRTEAFF
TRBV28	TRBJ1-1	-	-	TGTGCCAGCAGTTTATTACGGGGTGGGGAAGCTTTCTTT	CASSLLRGGEAFF
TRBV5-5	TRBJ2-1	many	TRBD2	TGTGCCAGCACTATAGCGGGACCTAACTACAATGAGCAGTTCTTC	CASTIAGPNYNEQFF
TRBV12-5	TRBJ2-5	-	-	TGTGCTAGTGGTGCGGAGCGGGCAGCACTCCAAGAGACCCAGTACTTC	CASGAERAALQETQYF
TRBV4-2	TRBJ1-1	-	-	TGTGCCAGCAGCCAAGATGAGGATTCTCGTCCGGCTTTCTTT	CASSQDEDSRPAFF
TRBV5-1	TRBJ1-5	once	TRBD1	TGCGCCAGCAGCTTTATGGGACAGCCAAATCAGCCCCAGCATTTT	CASSFMGQPNQPQHF